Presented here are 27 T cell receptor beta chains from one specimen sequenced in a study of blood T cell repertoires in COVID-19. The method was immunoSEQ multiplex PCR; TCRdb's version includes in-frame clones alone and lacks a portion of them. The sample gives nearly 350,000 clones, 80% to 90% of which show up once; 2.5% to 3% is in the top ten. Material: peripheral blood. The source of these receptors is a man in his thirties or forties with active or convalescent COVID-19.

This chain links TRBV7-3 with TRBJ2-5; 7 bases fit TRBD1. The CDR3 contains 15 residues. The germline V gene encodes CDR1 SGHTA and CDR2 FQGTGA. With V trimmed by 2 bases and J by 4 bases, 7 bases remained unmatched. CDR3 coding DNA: TGTGCCAGCAGCTTATCCCCCGCAGGGGGAGAGACCCAGTACTTC. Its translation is CASSLSPAGGETQYF.

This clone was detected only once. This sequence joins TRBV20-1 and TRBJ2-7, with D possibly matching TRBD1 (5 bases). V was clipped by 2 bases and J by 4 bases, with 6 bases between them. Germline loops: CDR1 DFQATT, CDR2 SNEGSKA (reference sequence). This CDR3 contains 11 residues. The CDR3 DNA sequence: TGCAGTGCTAGACAGGGATACGAGCAGTACTTC. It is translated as CSARQGYEQYF.

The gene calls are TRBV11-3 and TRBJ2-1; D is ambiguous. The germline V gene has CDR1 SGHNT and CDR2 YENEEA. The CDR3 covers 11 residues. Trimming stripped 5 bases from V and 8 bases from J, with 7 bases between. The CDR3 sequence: CASSPRDEQFF. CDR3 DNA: TGTGCCAGCAGCCCTCGGGATGAGCAGTTCTTC.

As DNA, the CDR3 is TGTGCCAGTAGTTCTCTAGGACAGGGTTTTAGCCTGTTTTTT. Translated: CASSSLGQGFSLFF. This chain joins TRBV19 and TRBJ1-4, with 8 bases aligning to TRBD1. Looked up from germline, CDR1 is LNHDA and CDR2 is SQIVND (reference sequence). This CDR3 region has 14 residues. Losses at the gene ends were 5 bases for V and 14 bases for J; bases not matched to a gene: 13.

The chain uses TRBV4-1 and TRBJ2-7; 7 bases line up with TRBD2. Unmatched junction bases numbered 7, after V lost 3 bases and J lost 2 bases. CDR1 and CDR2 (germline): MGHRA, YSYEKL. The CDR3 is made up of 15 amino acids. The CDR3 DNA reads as TGCGCCAGCAGCCAGCTCCTGGGGGGGACCTACGAGCAGTACTTC. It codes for CASSQLLGGTYEQYF.

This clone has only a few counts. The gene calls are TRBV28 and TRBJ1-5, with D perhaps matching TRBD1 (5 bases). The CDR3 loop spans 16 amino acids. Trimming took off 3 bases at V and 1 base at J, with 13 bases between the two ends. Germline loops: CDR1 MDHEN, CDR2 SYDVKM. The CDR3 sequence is CASSFPRQGSNQPQHF. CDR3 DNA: TGTGCCAGCAGTTTCCCGCGCCAGGGAAGCAATCAGCCCCAGCATTTT.

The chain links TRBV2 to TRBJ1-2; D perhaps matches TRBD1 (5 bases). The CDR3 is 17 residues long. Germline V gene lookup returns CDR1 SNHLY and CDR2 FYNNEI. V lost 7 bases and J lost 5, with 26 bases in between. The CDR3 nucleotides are TGTGCCAGCACCCTATCAAAAGCCGGGGGGAGTTGGTATGGCTACACCTTC. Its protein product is CASTLSKAGGSWYGYTF.

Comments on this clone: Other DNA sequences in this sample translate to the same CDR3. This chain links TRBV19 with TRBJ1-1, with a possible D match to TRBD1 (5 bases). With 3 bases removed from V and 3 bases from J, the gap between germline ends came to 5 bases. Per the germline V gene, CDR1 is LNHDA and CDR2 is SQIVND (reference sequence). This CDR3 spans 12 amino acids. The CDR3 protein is CASSIRDTEAFF. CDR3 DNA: TGTGCCAGTAGTATCAGGGACACTGAAGCTTTCTTT.

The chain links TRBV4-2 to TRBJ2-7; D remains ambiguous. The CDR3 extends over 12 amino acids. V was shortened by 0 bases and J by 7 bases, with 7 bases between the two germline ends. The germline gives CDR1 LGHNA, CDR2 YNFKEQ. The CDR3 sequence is CASSQEYGEQYF. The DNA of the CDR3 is TGTGCCAGCAGCCAAGAATACGGGGAGCAGTACTTC.

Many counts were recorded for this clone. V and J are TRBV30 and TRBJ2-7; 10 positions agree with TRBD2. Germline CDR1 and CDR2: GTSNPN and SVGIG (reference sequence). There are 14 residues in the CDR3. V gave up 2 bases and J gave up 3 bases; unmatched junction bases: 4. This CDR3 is CAWSKSGGGYEQYF. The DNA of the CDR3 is TGTGCCTGGAGTAAGAGCGGGGGGGGCTACGAGCAGTACTTC.

CDR3 protein: CASSIYRDTQYF. As DNA, the CDR3 is TGTGCCAGCAGCATTTACAGGGATACGCAGTATTTT. The J gene is TRBJ2-3, the V gene TRBV7-2, with D possibly being TRBD1 (5 bases). Germline V gene data show CDR1 as SGHTA and CDR2 as FQGNSA. The CDR3 has 12 amino acids. V lost 5 bases to trimming and J lost 6 bases, with 9 bases between them.

The CDR3 coding sequence is TGCGCCAGCAGTGAGAGCGTAATCGGTCTCCAACAGTTCTTC. It codes for CASSESVIGLQQFF. The chain joins TRBV10-2 to TRBJ2-1; no reliable D call. CDR3 length equals 14 residues. V was pared by 2 bases and J by 13 bases, with 18 bases between. Per germline, CDR1 WSHSY and CDR2 SAAADI.

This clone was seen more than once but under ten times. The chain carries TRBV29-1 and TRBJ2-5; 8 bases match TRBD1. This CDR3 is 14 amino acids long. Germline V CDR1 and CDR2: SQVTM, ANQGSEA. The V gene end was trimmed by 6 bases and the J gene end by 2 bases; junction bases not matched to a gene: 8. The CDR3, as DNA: TGCAGCGTAGTCAGACAGGGGCGGCAAGAGACCCAGTACTTC. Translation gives CSVVRQGRQETQYF.

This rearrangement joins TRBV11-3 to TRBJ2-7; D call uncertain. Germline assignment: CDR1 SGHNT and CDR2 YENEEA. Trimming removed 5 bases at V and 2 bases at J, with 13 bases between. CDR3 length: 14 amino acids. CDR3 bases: TGTGCCAGCAGCACTCCTATCACAGCCTACGAGCAGTACTTC. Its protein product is CASSTPITAYEQYF. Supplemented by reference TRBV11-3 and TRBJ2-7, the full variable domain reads EAGVVQSPRYKIIEKKQPVAFWCNPISGHNTLYWYLQNLGQGPELLIRYENEEAVDDSQLPKDRFSAERLKGVDSTLKIQPAELGDSAVYLCASSTPITAYEQYFGPGTRLTVT.

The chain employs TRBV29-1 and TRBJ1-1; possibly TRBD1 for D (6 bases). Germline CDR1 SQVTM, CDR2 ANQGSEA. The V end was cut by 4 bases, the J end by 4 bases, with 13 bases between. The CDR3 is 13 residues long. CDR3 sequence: CSVGPGAGTEAFF. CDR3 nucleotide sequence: TGCAGCGTTGGTCCAGGGGCCGGCACTGAAGCTTTCTTT.

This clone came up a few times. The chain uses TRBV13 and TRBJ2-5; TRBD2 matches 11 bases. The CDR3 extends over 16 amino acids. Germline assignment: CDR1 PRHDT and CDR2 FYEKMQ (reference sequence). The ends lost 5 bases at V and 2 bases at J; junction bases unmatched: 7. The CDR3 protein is CASSPPPSGRQETQYF. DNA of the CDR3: TGTGCCAGCAGCCCTCCGCCTAGCGGGAGGCAAGAGACCCAGTACTTC.

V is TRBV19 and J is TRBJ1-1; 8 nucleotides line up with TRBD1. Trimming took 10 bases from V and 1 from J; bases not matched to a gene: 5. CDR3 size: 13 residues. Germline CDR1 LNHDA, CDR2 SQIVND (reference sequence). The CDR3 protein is CATWGQANTEAFF. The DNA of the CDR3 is TGTGCCACCTGGGGACAGGCGAACACTGAAGCTTTCTTT.

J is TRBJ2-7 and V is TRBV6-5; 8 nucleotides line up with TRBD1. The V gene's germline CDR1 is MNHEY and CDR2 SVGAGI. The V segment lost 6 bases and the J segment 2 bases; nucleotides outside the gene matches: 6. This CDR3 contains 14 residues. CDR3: CASRQQGVPYEQYF. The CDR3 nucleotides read TGTGCCAGCAGGCAACAGGGGGTGCCCTACGAGCAGTACTTC.

The CDR3 protein is CASSLDPLLNTEAFF. CDR3 nucleotides: TGCGCCAGCAGCTTGGATCCACTACTGAACACTGAAGCTTTCTTT. The chain is built from TRBV5-1 and TRBJ1-1; D gene uncertain. Per the germline V gene, CDR1 is SGHRS and CDR2 is YFSETQ. The CDR3 is made up of 15 amino acids. V lost 0 bases and J 0 bases, leaving 9 bases between the germline ends. The full variable domain, completed using reference TRBV5-1 and TRBJ1-1, is KAGVTQTPRYLIKTRGQQVTLSCSPISGHRSVSWYQQTPGQGLQFLFEYFSETQRNKGNFPGRFSGRQFSNSRSEMNVSTLELGDSALYLCASSLDPLLNTEAFFGQGTRLTVV.

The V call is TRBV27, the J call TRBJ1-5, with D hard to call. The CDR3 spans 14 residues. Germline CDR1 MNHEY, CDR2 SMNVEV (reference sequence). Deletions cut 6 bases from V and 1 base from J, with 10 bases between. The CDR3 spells CASSSHLSNQPQHF. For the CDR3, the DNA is TGTGCCAGCAGCTCACATTTAAGCAATCAGCCCCAGCATTTT.

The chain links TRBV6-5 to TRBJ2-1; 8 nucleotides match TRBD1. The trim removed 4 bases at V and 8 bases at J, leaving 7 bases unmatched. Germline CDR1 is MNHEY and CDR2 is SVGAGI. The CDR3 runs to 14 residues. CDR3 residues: CASSFSTGVHEQFF. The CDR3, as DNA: TGTGCCAGCAGTTTCTCGACAGGGGTCCATGAGCAGTTCTTC.

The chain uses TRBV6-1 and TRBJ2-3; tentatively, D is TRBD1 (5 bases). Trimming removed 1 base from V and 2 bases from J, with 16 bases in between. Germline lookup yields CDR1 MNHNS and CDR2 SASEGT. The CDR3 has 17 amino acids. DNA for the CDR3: TGTGCCAGCAGTGAAGTAAGGGGCACCTACTCCACAGATACGCAGTATTTT. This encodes CASSEVRGTYSTDTQYF.

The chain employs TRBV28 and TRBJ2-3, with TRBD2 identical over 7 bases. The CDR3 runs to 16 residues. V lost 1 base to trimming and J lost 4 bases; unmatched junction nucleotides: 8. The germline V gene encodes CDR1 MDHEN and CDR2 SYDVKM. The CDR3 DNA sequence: TGTGCCAGCAGTTTATCTCCTGGGGGGGGAGCAGATACGCAGTATTTT. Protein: CASSLSPGGGADTQYF.

The CDR3 bases are TGTGCCAGCAGTGAGTCAGCGACAGAGGCTCAGCCCCAGCATTTT. Its protein is CASSESATEAQPQHF. The genes are TRBV6-4 and TRBJ1-5, with a possible D match to TRBD1 (5 bases). V was shortened by 3 bases and J by 6 bases, with 15 bases between the two germline ends. Per the germline V gene, CDR1 is MRHNA and CDR2 is SNTAGT. The CDR3 is made up of 15 amino acids.

The CDR3 DNA follows: TGTGCCACCAGTTTAGCGGGGTATCAGCCCCAGCATTTT. This encodes CATSLAGYQPQHF. The V and J genes are TRBV15 and TRBJ1-5; D is uncertain. Germline V gives CDR1 LNHNV, CDR2 YYDKDF (reference sequence). With 6 bases removed from V and 5 bases from J, the gap between germline ends came to 11 bases. This CDR3 is 13 amino acids long. Combining the CDR3 with reference TRBV15 and TRBJ1-5 gives the whole variable domain DAMVIQNPRYQVTQFGKPVTLSCSQTLNHNVMYWYQQKSSQAPKLLFHYYDKDFNNEADTPDNFQSRRPNTSFCFLDIRSPGLGDTAMYLCATSLAGYQPQHFGDGTRLSIL.

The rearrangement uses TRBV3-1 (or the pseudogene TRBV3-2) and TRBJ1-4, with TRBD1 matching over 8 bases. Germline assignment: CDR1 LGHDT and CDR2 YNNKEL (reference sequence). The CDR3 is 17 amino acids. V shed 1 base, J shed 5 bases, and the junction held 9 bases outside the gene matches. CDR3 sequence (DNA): TGTGCCAGCAGCCAAGTTTACAGGGGGAACGTGAATGAAAAACTGTTTTTT. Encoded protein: CASSQVYRGNVNEKLFF.

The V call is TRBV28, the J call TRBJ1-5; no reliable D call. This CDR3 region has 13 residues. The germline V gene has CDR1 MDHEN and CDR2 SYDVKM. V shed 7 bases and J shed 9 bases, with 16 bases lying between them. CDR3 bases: TGTGCCAGCAAGGACTCCAGCTCGTGGCCCCAGCATTTT. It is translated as CASKDSSSWPQHF. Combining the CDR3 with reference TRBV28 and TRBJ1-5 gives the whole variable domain DVKVTQSSRYLVKRTGEKVFLECVQDMDHENMFWYRQDPGLGLRLIYFSYDVKMKEKGDIPEGYSVSREKKERFSLILESASTNQTSMYLCASKDSSSWPQHFGDGTRLSIL.